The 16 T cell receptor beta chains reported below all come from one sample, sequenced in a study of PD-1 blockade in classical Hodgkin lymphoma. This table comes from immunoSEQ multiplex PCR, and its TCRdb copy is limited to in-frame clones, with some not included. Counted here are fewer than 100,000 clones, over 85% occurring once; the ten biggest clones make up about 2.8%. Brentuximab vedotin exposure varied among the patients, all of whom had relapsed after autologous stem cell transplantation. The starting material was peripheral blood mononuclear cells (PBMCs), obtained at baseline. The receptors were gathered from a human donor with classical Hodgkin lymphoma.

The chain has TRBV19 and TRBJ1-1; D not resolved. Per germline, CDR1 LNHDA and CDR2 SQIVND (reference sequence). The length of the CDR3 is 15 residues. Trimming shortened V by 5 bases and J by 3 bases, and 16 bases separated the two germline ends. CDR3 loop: CASSWIGSVDTEAFF. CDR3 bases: TGTGCCAGTAGTTGGATAGGGTCTGTGGACACTGAAGCTTTCTTT.

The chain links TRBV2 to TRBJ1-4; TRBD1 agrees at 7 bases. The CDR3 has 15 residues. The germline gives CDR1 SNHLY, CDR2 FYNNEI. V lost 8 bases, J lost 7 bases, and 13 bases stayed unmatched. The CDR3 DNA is TGTGCCAGCCGACAAAGGGGGCGCGAGGCTGAAAAACTGTTTTTT. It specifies CASRQRGREAEKLFF.

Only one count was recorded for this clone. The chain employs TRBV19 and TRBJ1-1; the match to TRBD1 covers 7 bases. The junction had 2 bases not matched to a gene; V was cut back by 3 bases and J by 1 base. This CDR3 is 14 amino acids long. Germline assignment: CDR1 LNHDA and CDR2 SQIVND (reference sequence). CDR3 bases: TGTGCCAGTAGTATCAGGGGGGAGAACACTGAAGCTTTCTTT. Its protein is CASSIRGENTEAFF.

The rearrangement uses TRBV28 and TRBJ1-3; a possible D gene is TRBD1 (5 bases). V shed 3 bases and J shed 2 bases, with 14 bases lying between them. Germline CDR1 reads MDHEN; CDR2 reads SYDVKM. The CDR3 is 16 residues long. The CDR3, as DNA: TGTGCCAGCAGTTTCCCGGGGGAGGCGGCTGGAAACACCATATATTTT. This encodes CASSFPGEAAGNTIYF.

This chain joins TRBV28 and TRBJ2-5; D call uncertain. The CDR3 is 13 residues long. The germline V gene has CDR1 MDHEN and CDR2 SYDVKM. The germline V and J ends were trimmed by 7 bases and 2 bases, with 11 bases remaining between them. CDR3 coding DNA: TGTGCCAGCATGAAACGTGTTCAAGAGACCCAGTACTTC. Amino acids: CASMKRVQETQYF.

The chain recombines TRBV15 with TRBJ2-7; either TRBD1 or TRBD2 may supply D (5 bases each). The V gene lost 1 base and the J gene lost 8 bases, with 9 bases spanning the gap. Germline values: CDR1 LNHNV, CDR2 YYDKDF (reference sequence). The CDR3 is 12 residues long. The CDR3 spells CATSRGWDQQYF. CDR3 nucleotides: TGTGCCACCAGCAGAGGCTGGGACCAGCAGTACTTC.

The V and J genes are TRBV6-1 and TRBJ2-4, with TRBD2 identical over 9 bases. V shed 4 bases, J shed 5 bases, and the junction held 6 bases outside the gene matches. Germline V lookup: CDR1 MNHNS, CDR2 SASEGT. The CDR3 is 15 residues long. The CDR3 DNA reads TGTGCCAGCAGTGGAGCTAGCGGGACCCAAAACATTCAGTACTTC. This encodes CASSGASGTQNIQYF.

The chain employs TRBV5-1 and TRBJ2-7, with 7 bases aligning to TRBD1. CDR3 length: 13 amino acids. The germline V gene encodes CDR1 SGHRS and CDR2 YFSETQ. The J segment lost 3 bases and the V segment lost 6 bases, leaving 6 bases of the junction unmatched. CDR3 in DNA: TGCGCCAGCAAGAGAGGGGGCAGCTACGAGCAGTACTTC. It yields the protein CASKRGGSYEQYF.

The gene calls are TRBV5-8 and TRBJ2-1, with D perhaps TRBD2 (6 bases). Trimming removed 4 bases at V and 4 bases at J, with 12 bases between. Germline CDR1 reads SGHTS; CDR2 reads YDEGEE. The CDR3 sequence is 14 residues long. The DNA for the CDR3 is TGTGCCAGCAGCCCTATCGGGACTTACAATGAGCAGTTCTTC. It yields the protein CASSPIGTYNEQFF.

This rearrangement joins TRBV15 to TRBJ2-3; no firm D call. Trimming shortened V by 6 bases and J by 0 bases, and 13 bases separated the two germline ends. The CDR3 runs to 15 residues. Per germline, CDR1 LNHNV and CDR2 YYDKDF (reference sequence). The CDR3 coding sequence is TGTGCCACCAGTGCAAATTCACCTAGCACAGATACGCAGTATTTT. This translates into CATSANSPSTDTQYF.

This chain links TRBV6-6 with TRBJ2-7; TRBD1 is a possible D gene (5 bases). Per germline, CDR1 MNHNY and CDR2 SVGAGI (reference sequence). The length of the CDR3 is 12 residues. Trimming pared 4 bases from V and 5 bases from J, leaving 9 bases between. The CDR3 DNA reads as TGTGCCAGCAGTTTAGCAGGGAACGAGCAGTACTTC. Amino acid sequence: CASSLAGNEQYF.

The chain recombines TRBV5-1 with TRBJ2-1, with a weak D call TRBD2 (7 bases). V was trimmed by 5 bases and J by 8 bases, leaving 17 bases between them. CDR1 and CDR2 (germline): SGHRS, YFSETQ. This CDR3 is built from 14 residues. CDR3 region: CASSKGGYIDEQFF. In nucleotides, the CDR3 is TGCGCCAGCAGTAAGGGGGGGTATATTGATGAGCAGTTCTTC.

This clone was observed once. The DNA for the CDR3 is TGTGCCTGGAGTGTGGTAGGGGTGGGCACAGATACGCAGTATTTT. This translates into CAWSVVGVGTDTQYF. J is TRBJ2-3 and V is TRBV30; D is possibly TRBD1 (5 bases). The V end was cut by 0 bases, the J end by 1 base, with 11 bases between. Germline values: CDR1 GTSNPN, CDR2 SVGIG (reference sequence). This CDR3 spans 15 amino acids.

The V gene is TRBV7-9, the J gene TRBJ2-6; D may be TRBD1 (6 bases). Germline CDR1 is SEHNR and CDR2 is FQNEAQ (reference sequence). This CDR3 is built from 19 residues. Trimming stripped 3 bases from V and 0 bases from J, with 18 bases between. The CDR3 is CASSFRGRTGFSGANVLTF. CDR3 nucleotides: TGTGCCAGCAGCTTTAGAGGGCGAACAGGGTTCTCTGGGGCCAACGTCCTGACTTTC.

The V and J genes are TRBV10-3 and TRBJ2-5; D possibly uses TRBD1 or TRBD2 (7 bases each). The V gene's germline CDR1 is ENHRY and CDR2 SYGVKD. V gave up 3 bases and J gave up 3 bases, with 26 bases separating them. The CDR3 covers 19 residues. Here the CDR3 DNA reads TGTGCCATCAGTGATCTGGTGGGCAGGGGGGGCCCGGGGGAAGAGACCCAGTACTTC. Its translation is CAISDLVGRGGPGEETQYF.

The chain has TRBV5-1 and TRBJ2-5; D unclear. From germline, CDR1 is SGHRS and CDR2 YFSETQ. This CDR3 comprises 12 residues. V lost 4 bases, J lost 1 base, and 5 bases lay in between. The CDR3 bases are TGCGCCAGCAGCCCCGTCCAAGAGACCCAGTACTTC. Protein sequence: CASSPVQETQYF.